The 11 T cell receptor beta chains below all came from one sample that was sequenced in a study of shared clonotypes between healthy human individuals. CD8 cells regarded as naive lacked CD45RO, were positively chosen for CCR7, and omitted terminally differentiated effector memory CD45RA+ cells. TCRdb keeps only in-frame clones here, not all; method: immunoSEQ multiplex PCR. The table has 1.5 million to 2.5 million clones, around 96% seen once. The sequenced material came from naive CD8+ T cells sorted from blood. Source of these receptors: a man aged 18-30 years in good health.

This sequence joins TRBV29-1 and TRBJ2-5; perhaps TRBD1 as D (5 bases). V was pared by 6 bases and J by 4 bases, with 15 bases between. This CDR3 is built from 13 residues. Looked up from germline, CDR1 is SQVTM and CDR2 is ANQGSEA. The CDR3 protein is CSVNLGLGETQYF. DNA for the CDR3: TGCAGCGTCAATCTGGGGCTGGGAGAGACCCAGTACTTC.

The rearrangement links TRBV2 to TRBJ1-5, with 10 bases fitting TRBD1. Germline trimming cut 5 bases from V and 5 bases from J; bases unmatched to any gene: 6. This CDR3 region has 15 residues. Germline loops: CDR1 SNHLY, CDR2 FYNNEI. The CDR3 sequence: CASSKGQGWDQPQHF. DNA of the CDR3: TGTGCCAGCAGTAAGGGACAGGGGTGGGATCAGCCCCAGCATTTT.

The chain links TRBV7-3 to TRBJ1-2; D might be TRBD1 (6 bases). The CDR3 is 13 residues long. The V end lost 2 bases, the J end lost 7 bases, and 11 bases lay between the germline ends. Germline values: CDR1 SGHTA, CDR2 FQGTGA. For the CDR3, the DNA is TGTGCCAGCAGCTTATTAGGGGGGACTGGCTACACCTTC. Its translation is CASSLLGGTGYTF.

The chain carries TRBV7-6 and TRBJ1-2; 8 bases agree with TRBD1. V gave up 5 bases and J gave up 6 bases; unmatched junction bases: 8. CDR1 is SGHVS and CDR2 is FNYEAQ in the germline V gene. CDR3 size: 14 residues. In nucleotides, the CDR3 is TGTGCCAGCAGCCTCAGGACAGGGTTGAATGGCTACACCTTC. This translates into CASSLRTGLNGYTF.

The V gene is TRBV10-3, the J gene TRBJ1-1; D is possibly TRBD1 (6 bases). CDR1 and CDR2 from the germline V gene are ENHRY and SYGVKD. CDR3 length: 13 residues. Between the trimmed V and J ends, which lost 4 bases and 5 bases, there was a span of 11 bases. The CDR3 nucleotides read TGTGCCATCAGTGGTTGGGGGACAACTGAAGCTTTCTTT. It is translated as CAISGWGTTEAFF.

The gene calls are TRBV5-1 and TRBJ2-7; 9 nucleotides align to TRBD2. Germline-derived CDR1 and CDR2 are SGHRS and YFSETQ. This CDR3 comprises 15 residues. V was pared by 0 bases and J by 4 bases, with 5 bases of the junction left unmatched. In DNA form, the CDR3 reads TGCGCCAGCAGCTTGGCCGTAGCGGGAGAGTACGAGCAGTACTTC. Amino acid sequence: CASSLAVAGEYEQYF.

The CDR3 sequence: CASSSGTEYGYTF. The CDR3 nucleotides are TGTGCCAGCAGTAGTGGCACGGAGTATGGCTACACCTTC. The V gene is TRBV27, the J gene TRBJ1-2, with unresolved D. The germline gives CDR1 MNHEY, CDR2 SMNVEV (reference sequence). The CDR3 length is 13 residues. V was shortened by 5 bases and J by 5 bases, with 12 bases between the two germline ends.

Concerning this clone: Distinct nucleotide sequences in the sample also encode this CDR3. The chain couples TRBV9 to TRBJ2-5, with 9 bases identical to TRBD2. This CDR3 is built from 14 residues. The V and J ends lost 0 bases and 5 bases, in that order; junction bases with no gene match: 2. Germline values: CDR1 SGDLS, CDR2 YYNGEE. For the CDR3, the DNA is TGTGCCAGCAGCGTAGGTGCGGGGGGGGAGACCCAGTACTTC. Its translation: CASSVGAGGETQYF.

The CDR3 sequence is CASSLSGVQPQHF. The DNA of the CDR3 is TGTGCCAGCAGTTTATCGGGGGTTCAGCCCCAGCATTTT. This chain links TRBV27 with TRBJ1-5; possible D gene TRBD1, 5 bases. Trimming took 0 bases from V and 6 from J, leaving 6 bases between them. This CDR3 is 13 amino acids long. Germline CDR1 reads MNHEY; CDR2 reads SMNVEV (reference sequence).

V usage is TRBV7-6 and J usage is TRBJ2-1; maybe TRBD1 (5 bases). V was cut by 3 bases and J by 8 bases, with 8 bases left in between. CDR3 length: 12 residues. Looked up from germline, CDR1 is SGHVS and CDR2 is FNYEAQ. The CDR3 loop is CASSFGAYEQFF. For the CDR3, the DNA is TGTGCCAGCAGCTTTGGGGCCTATGAGCAGTTCTTC.

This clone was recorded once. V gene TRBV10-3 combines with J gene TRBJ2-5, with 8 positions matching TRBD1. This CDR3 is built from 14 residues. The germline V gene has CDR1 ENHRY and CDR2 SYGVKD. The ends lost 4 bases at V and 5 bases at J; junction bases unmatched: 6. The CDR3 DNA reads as TGTGCCATCAGTGCGACAGGGGTCACTGAGACCCAGTACTTC. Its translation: CAISATGVTETQYF.